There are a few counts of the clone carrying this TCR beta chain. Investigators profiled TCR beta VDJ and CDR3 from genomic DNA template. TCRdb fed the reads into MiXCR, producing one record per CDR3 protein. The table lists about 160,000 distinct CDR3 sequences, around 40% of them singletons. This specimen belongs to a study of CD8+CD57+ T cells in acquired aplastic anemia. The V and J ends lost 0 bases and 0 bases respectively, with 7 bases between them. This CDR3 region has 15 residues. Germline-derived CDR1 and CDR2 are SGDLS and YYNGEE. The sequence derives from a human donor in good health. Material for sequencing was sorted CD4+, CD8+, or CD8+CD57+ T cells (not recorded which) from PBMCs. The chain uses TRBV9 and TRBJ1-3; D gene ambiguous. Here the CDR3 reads CASSVDGGSGNTIYF. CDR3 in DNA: TGTGCCAGCAGCGTAGATGGCGGCTCTGGAAACACCATATATTTT. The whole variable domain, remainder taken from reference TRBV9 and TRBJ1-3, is DSGVTQTPKHLITATGQRVTLRCSPRSGDLSVYWYQQSLDQGLQFLIQYYNGEERAKGNILERFSAQQFPDLHSELNLSSLELGDSALYFCASSVDGGSGNTIYFGEGSWLTVV.